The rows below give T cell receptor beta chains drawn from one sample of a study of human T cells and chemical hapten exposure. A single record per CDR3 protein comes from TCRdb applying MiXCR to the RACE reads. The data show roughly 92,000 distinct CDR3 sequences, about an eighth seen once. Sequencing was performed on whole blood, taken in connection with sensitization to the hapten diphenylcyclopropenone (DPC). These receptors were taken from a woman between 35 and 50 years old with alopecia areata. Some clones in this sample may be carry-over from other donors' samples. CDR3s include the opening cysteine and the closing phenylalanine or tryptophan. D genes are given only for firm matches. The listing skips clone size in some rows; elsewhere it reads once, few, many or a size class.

CDR3 protein: CASSQLGSPLHF
CDR3 DNA: TGCGCCAGCAGTCAATTGGGTTCACCCCTCCACTTT
V gene: TRBV4-1
clone size: few
D gene: -
J gene: TRBJ1-6

CDR3 protein: CASSPTPDNTQYF
CDR3 DNA: TGTGCCAGCAGTCCCACCCCCGACAATACGCAGTATTTT
V gene: TRBV7-3
clone size: -
D gene: -
J gene: TRBJ2-3

CDR3 protein: CASSITYEQYF
CDR3 DNA: TGTGCCAGCAGTATAACCTACGAGCAGTACTTC
V gene: TRBV25-1
clone size: many
D gene: -
J gene: TRBJ2-7

CDR3 protein: CSVAWGATYEQYF
CDR3 DNA: TGCAGCGTTGCTTGGGGCGCGACCTACGAGCAGTACTTC
V gene: TRBV29-1
clone size: -
D gene: -
J gene: TRBJ2-7

CDR3 protein: CASSVGTSGTIQYF
CDR3 DNA: TGTGCCAGCAGCGTCGGGACTAGCGGTACTATTCAGTACTTC
V gene: TRBV7-9
clone size: -
D gene: TRBD2
J gene: TRBJ2-4

CDR3 protein: CSASTVPGAGELFF
CDR3 DNA: TGCAGTGCTTCGACCGTCCCTGGGGCCGGGGAGCTGTTTTTT
V gene: TRBV20-1
clone size: few
D gene: -
J gene: TRBJ2-2

CDR3 protein: CASSQSPGQNYGYTF
CDR3 DNA: TGCGCCAGCAGCCAGAGTCCGGGACAGAACTATGGCTACACCTTC
V gene: TRBV4-1
clone size: many
D gene: TRBD1
J gene: TRBJ1-2

CDR3 protein: CASSQDSRASQYF
CDR3 DNA: TGCGCCAGCAGCCAAGACTCTCGCGCCTCCCAGTATTTT
V gene: TRBV4-3
clone size: many
D gene: -
J gene: TRBJ2-3

CDR3 protein: CASSFGRAAEAFF
CDR3 DNA: TGTGCCAGCAGCTTTGGGAGAGCGGCTGAAGCTTTCTTT
V gene: TRBV11-2
clone size: many
D gene: -
J gene: TRBJ1-1

CDR3 protein: CASSQLTGSLAPLHF
CDR3 DNA: TGTGCCAGCAGCCAGCTGACAGGGTCTCTTGCACCCCTCCACTTT
V gene: TRBV14
clone size: -
D gene: TRBD1
J gene: TRBJ1-6

CDR3 protein: CAWSAQSNQPQHF
CDR3 DNA: TGTGCCTGGAGTGCACAGAGCAATCAGCCCCAGCATTTT
V gene: TRBV30
clone size: few
D gene: -
J gene: TRBJ1-5

CDR3 protein: CAIRQGSGANVLTF
CDR3 DNA: TGTGCCATCCGACAGGGCTCTGGGGCCAACGTCCTGACTTTC
V gene: TRBV10-3
clone size: many
D gene: TRBD1
J gene: TRBJ2-6

CDR3 protein: CSVEETGRLDNEQFF
CDR3 DNA: TGCAGCGTTGAAGAGACAGGGAGACTCGACAATGAGCAGTTCTTC
V gene: TRBV29-1
clone size: many
D gene: TRBD1
J gene: TRBJ2-1

CDR3 protein: CASSLVGTSGGTNEEFF
CDR3 DNA: TGTGCCAGCAGCTTAGTTGGGACTAGCGGGGGAACCAATGAGGAGTTCTTC
V gene: TRBV7-2
clone size: -
D gene: TRBD2
J gene: TRBJ2-1

CDR3 protein: CASRLEAGPNTEAFF
CDR3 DNA: TGTGCCAGCCGTCTAGAGGCAGGACCGAACACTGAAGCTTTCTTT
V gene: TRBV12-3/TRBV12-4
clone size: -
D gene: -
J gene: TRBJ1-1

CDR3 protein: CSVERGVGPMNTEAFF
CDR3 DNA: TGCAGCGTTGAGAGGGGTGTGGGGCCCATGAACACTGAAGCTTTCTTT
V gene: TRBV29-1
clone size: many
D gene: -
J gene: TRBJ1-1

CDR3 protein: CASPPKGANSPLHF
CDR3 DNA: TGTGCCAGCCCACCTAAGGGGGCTAATTCACCCCTCCACTTT
V gene: TRBV21-1
clone size: many
D gene: -
J gene: TRBJ1-6

CDR3 protein: CSANLRTGKLGYEQYF
CDR3 DNA: TGCAGTGCTAACCTCCGGACAGGGAAGTTGGGCTACGAGCAGTACTTC
V gene: TRBV20-1
clone size: few
D gene: TRBD1
J gene: TRBJ2-7

CDR3 protein: CASSPVGETDTQYF
CDR3 DNA: TGTGCCAGCAGTCCCGTAGGCGAGACAGATACGCAGTATTTT
V gene: TRBV6-4
clone size: few
D gene: -
J gene: TRBJ2-3

CDR3 protein: CASSLVAGGRSDEQFF
CDR3 DNA: TGTGCCAGCAGCTTAGTAGCGGGGGGGCGGTCGGATGAGCAGTTCTTC
V gene: TRBV11-1
clone size: few
D gene: TRBD2
J gene: TRBJ2-1

CDR3 protein: CASSLGTGGIGYTF
CDR3 DNA: TGTGCCAGCAGTTTAGGGACAGGGGGCATCGGCTACACCTTC
V gene: TRBV12-3/TRBV12-4
clone size: -
D gene: TRBD1
J gene: TRBJ1-2

CDR3 protein: CANRNEGGSTDTQYF
CDR3 DNA: TGTGCCAACAGAAACGAGGGGGGGAGCACAGATACGCAGTATTTT
V gene: TRBV6-6
clone size: -
D gene: -
J gene: TRBJ2-3